The following is a T cell receptor (beta chain) sequence with its context. Its antigen is not identified. TCRdb's table, derived via immunoSEQ multiplex PCR, lists solely in-frame clones and lacks some. The table records over 100,000 clones, approximately 90% of them present only once. The record originates from a study of T cell responses to AZD1222 COVID-19 vaccine. Regarding the study as a whole: In all cases, repertoires were sampled only after the peak T cell response.

The CDR3 loop spans 16 amino acids. Trimming shortened V by 0 bases and J by 1 base, and 9 bases separated the two germline ends. CDR1 and CDR2 from the germline V gene are SGHTA and FQGTGA. This receptor was identified in an adult in good health. V gene TRBV7-3 combines with J gene TRBJ2-2, with D perhaps matching TRBD2 (6 bases). The source was peripheral blood, collected on day 0 of AZD1222 vaccination. The CDR3 loop reads CASSLTPGGNTGELFF. The CDR3 nucleotides are TGTGCCAGCAGCTTAACCCCCGGGGGGAACACCGGGGAGCTGTTTTTT.